This TCR beta chain emerged from a study of blood T cell repertoires in COVID-19. The data were produced by immunoSEQ multiplex PCR, yet TCRdb's version contains in-frame clones alone and is incomplete. This repertoire shows approximately 100,000 clones, roughly 79% found once; its top ten account for roughly 10%. V lost 4 bases to trimming and J lost 3 bases; unmatched junction nucleotides: 6. The germline V gene encodes CDR1 SGHRS and CDR2 YFSETQ. This CDR3 is 15 amino acids long. This clonotype was sampled from a human donor in a cohort sampled during active COVID-19. The rearrangement uses TRBV5-1 and TRBJ2-3; TRBD2 aligns across 9 bases. The sequenced material came from peripheral blood. The CDR3 nucleotides are TGCGCCAGCAGCATTGTAGCGGGAGCAACAGATACGCAGTATTTT. As protein: CASSIVAGATDTQYF.